Presented here are 4 T cell receptor beta chains from one specimen sequenced in a study of control samples from healthy donors and cancer patients. Libraries were prepared by immunoSEQ multiplex PCR; TCRdb keeps only in-frame clonotypes and omits some of them. This table holds some 90,000 clones, around nine tenths found once. The sequencing input was blood. The source of these receptors is a woman aged 55-70 years in good health.

The CDR3 DNA reads TGTGCCAGCAGCTTACCCTCCACGGGCAGGTTTAACTATGGCTACACCTTC. Translation gives CASSLPSTGRFNYGYTF. This chain joins TRBV7-2 and TRBJ1-2, with D unclear. The V gene's germline CDR1 is SGHTA and CDR2 FQGNSA. V gave up 2 bases and J gave up 1 base, with 17 bases separating them. The CDR3 consists of 17 residues. Full variable domain (outside the CDR3, taken from reference TRBV7-2 and TRBJ1-2): GAGVSQSPSNKVTEKGKDVELRCDPISGHTALYWYRQSLGQGLEFLIYFQGNSAPDKSGLPSDRFSAERTGGSVSTLTIQRTQQEDSAVYLCASSLPSTGRFNYGYTFGSGTRLTVV.

The sample holds a few counts of this clone. The chain employs TRBV3-1 (or the pseudogene TRBV3-2) and TRBJ1-3, with a possible D match to TRBD1 (6 bases). V was pared by 2 bases and J by 2 bases, with 10 bases between. Looked up from germline, CDR1 is LGHDT and CDR2 is YNNKEL (reference sequence). The CDR3 covers 15 residues. This CDR3 reads CASSQHDRPGNTIYF. The CDR3 bases are TGTGCCAGCAGCCAACACGACAGGCCTGGAAACACCATATATTTT.

The chain has TRBV25-1 and TRBJ1-6; tentative D call: TRBD1 (5 bases). Germline V lookup: CDR1 MGHDK, CDR2 SYGVNS. This CDR3 region has 14 residues. Trimming took 6 bases from V and 7 from J, leaving 13 bases between them. The CDR3 sequence: CASRTGTENSPLHF. The DNA for the CDR3 is TGTGCCAGCAGAACCGGGACGGAAAATTCACCCCTCCACTTT.

This chain connects TRBV11-2 to TRBJ2-4; 8 bases match TRBD2. V lost 2 bases and J lost 0; bases outside the gene matches: 6. The CDR3 length is 17 residues. In germline, CDR1 is SGHAT, CDR2 FQNNGV. DNA of the CDR3: TGTGCCAGCAGCTTACAGCGGGAGACCCTAGCCAAAAACATTCAGTACTTC. Its protein is CASSLQRETLAKNIQYF. Filled out from reference TRBV11-2 and TRBJ2-4, the complete variable domain reads EAGVAQSPRYKIIEKRQSVAFWCNPISGHATLYWYQQILGQGPKLLIQFQNNGVVDDSQLPKDRFSAERLKGVDSTLKIQPAKLEDSAVYLCASSLQRETLAKNIQYFGAGTRLSVL.